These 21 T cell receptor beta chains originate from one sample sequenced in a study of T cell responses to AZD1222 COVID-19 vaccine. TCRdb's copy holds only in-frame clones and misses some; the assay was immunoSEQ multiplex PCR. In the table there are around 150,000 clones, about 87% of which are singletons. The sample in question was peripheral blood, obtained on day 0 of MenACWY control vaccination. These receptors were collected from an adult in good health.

The CDR3 here is CASSRMGRAQETQYF. The CDR3 DNA sequence: TGTGCCAGCAGCCGAATGGGGAGGGCCCAAGAGACCCAGTACTTC. This chain links TRBV6-2 or TRBV6-3 with TRBJ2-5; 7 bases align to TRBD2. J was trimmed by 1 base and V by 6 bases; bases with no gene match: 8. Germline CDR1 MNHEY, CDR2 SVGEGT. This CDR3 comprises 15 residues.

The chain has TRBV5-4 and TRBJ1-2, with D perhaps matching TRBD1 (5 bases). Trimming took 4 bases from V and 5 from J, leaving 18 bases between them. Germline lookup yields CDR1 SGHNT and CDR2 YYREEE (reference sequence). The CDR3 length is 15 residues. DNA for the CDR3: TGTGCCAGCAGCCCGCCAGCCGGGACCCCTTATGGCTACACCTTC. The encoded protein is CASSPPAGTPYGYTF.

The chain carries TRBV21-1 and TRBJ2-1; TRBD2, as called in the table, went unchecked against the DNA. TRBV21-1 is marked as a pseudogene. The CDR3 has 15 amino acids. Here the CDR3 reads CASSKPSGRGNEQFF. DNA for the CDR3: TGTGCCAGCAGCAAACCCAGCGGGAGGGGCAATGAGCAGTTCTTC.

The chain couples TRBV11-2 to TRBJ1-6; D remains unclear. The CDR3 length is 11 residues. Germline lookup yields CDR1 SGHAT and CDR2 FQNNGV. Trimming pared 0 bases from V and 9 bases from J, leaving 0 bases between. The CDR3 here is CASSLDSPLHF. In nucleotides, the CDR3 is TGTGCCAGCAGCTTAGATTCACCCCTCCACTTT.

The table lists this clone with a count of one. The CDR3 DNA follows: TGTGCCACCAGCATAGACAGGTCCTACGAGCAGTACTTC. Translating it yields CATSIDRSYEQYF. The chain links TRBV15 to TRBJ2-7, with D possibly TRBD1 on 6 matching bases. This CDR3 spans 13 amino acids. Germline V gene sequence: CDR1 LNHNV, CDR2 YYDKDF (reference sequence). V gave up 4 bases and J gave up 1 base, with 8 bases separating them. Together with reference TRBV15 and TRBJ2-7, the CDR3 gives the full variable domain: DAMVIQNPRYQVTQFGKPVTLSCSQTLNHNVMYWYQQKSSQAPKLLFHYYDKDFNNEADTPDNFQSRRPNTSFCFLDIRSPGLGDTAMYLCATSIDRSYEQYFGPGTRLTVT.

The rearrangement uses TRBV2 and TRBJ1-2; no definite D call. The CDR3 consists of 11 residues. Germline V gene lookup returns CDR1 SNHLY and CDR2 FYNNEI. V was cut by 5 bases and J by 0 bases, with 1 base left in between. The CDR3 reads CASSPNYGYTF. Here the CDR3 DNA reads TGTGCCAGCAGTCCTAACTATGGCTACACCTTC. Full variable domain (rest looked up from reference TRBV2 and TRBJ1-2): EPEVTQTPSHQVTQMGQEVILRCVPISNHLYFYWYRQILGQKVEFLVSFYNNEISEKSEIFDDQFSVERPDGSNFTLKIRSTKLEDSAMYFCASSPNYGYTFGSGTRLTVV.

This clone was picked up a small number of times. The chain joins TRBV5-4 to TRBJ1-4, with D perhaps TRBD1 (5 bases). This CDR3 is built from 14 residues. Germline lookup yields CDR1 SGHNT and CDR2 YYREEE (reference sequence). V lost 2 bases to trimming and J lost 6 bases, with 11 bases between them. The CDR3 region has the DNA TGTGCCAGCAGCTTTGGCCGGGACGATGAAAAACTGTTTTTT. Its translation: CASSFGRDDEKLFF.

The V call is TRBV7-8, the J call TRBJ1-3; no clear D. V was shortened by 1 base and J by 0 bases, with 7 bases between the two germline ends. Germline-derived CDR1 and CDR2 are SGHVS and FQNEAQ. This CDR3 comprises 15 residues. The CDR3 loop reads CASSLGSNSGNTIYF. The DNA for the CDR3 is TGTGCCAGCAGCTTAGGCAGTAACTCTGGAAACACCATATATTTT. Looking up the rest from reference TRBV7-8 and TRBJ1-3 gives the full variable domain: GAGVSQSPRYKVAKRGQDVALRCDPISGHVSLFWYQQALGQGPEFLTYFQNEAQLDKSGLPSDRFFAERPEGSVSTLKIQRTQQEDSAVYLCASSLGSNSGNTIYFGEGSWLTVV.

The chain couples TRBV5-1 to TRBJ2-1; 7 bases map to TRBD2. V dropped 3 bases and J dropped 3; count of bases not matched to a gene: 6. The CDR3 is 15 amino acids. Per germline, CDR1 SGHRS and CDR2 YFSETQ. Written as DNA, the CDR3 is TGCGCCAGCAGCTACGTGAGCGGGAACTACAATGAGCAGTTCTTC. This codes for CASSYVSGNYNEQFF.

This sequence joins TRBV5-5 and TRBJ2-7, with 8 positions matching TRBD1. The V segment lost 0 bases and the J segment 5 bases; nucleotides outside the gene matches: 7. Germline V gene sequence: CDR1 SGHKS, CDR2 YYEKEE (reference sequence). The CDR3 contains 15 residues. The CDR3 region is CASSLALRGRDEQYF. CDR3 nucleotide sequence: TGTGCCAGCAGCTTGGCCCTCAGGGGGCGCGACGAGCAGTACTTC. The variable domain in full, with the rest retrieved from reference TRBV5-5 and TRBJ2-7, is DAGVTQSPTHLIKTRGQQVTLRCSPISGHKSVSWYQQVLGQGPQFIFQYYEKEERGRGNFPDRFSARQFPNYSSELNVNALLLGDSALYLCASSLALRGRDEQYFGPGTRLTVT.

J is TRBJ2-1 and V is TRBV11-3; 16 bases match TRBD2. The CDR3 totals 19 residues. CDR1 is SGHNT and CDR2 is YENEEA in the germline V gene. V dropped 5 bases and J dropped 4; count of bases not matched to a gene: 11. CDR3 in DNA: TGTGCCAGCAGCCCGAGCGGGACTAGCGGGAGGGCCGTTTACAATGAGCAGTTCTTC. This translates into CASSPSGTSGRAVYNEQFF.

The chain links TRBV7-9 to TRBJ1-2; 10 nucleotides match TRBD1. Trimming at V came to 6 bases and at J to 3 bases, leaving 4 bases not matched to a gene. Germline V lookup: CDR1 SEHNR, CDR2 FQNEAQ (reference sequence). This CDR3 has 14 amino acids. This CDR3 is CASSPGTGDYGYTF. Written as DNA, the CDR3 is TGTGCCAGCAGTCCTGGGACAGGGGACTATGGCTACACCTTC.

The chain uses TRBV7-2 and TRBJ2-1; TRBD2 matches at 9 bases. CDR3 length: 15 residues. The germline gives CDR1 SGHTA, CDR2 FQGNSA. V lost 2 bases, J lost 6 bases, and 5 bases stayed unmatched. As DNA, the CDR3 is TGTGCCAGCAGCTTAAGAAGCGGGGGGCTCAATGAGCAGTTCTTC. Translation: CASSLRSGGLNEQFF.

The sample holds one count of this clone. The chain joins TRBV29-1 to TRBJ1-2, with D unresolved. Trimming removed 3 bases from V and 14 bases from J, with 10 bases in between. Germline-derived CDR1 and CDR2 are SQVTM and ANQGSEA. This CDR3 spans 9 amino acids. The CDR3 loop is CSVDEGETF. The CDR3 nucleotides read TGCAGCGTTGACGAGGGAGAGACCTTC.

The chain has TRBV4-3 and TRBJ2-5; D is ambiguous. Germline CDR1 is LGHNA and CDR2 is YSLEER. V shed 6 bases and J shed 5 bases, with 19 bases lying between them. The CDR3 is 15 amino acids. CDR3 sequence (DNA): TGCGCCAGCAGGCAAAAATGGGGATCAAGTGAGACCCAGTACTTC. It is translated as CASRQKWGSSETQYF.

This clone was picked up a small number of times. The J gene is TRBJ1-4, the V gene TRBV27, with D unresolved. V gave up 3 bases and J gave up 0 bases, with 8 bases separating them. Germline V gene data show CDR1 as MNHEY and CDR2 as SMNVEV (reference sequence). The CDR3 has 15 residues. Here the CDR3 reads CASSLAFATNEKLFF. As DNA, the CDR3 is TGTGCCAGCAGTTTGGCCTTCGCAACTAATGAAAAACTGTTTTTT.

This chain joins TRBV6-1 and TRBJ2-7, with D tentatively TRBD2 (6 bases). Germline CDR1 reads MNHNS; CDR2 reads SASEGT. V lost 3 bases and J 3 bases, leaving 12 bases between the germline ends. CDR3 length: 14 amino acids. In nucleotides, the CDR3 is TGTGCCAGCAGTGAGGGGGGAAACTTCTACGAGCAGTACTTC. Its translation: CASSEGGNFYEQYF.

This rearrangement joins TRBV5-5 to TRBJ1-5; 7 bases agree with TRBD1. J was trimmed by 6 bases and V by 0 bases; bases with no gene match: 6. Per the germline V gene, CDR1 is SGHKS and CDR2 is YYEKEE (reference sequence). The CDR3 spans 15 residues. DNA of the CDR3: TGTGCCAGCAGCTTGGATGGGACAGAGGGTCAGCCCCAGCATTTT. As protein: CASSLDGTEGQPQHF.

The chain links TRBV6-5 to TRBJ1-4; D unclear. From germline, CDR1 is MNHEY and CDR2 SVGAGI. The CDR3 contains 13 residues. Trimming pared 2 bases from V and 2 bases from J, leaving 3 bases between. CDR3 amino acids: CASSYLTNEKLFF. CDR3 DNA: TGTGCCAGCAGTTACCTCACTAATGAAAAACTGTTTTTT.

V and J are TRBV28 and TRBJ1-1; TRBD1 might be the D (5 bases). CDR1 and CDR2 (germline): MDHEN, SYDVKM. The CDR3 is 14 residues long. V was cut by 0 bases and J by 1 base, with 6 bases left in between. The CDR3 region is CASSLWGRNTEAFF. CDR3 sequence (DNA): TGTGCCAGCAGTTTATGGGGACGGAACACTGAAGCTTTCTTT.

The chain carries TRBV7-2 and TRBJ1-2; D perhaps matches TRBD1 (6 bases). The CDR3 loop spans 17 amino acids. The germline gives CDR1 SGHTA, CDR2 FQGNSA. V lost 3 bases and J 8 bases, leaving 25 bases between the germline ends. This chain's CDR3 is CASSFGLGGARVRGYTF. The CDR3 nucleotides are TGTGCCAGCAGCTTTGGGCTGGGGGGGGCTAGAGTGAGAGGCTACACCTTC.